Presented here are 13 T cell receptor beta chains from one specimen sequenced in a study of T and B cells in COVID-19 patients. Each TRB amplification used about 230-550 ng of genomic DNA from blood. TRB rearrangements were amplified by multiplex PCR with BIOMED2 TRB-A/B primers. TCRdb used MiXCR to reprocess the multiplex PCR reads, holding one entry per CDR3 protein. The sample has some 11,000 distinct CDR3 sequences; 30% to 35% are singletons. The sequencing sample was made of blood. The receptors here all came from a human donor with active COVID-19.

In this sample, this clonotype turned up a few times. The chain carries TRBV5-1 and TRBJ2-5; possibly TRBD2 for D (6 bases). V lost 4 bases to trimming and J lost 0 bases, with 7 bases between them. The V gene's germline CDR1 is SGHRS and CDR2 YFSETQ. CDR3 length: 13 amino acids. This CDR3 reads CASSREYQETQYF. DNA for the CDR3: TGCGCCAGCAGCCGGGAGTACCAAGAGACCCAGTACTTC.

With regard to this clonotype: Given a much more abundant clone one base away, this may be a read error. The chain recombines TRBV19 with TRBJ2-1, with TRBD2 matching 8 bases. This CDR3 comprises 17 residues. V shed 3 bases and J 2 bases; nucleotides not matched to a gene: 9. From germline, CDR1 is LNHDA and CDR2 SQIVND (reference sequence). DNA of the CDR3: TGTGCCAGTAGTATTGAGGGACTAGAGGGGCCCTACAATGAGCAGTTCTTC. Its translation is CASSIEGLEGPYNEQFF.

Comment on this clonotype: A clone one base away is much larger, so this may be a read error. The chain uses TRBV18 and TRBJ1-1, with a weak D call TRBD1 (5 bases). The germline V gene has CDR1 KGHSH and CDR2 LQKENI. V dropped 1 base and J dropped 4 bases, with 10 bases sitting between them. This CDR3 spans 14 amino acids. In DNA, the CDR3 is TGTGCCAGCTCACCACAGGGGTCGAGCACTGAAGCTTTCTTT. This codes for CASSPQGSSTEAFF.

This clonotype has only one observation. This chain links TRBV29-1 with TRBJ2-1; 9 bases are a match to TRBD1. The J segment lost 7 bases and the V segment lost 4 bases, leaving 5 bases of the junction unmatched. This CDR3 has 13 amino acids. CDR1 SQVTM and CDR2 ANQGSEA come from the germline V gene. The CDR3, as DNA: TGCAGCGTTGGACCGGGACAGGGAAATGAGCAGTTCTTC. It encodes CSVGPGQGNEQFF.

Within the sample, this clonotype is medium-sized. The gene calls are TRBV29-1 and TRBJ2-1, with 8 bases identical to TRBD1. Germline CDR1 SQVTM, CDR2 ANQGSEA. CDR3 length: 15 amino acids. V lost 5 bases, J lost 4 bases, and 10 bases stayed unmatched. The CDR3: CSVKTRQGAYNEQFF. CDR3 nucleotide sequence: TGCAGCGTTAAGACCCGGCAGGGGGCTTACAATGAGCAGTTCTTC.

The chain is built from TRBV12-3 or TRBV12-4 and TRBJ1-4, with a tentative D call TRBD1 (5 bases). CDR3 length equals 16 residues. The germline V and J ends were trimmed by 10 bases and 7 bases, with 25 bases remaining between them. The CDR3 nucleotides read TGTGCCACCCTTGCCCGGGACCCCCGGAACGGTGAAAAACTGTTTTTT. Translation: CATLARDPRNGEKLFF.

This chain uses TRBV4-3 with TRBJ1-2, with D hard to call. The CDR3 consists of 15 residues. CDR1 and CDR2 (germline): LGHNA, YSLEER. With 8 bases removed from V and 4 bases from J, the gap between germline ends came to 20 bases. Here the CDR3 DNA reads TGCGCCAGCGCTCAAGGCAAAGCAGGAACCTATGGCTACACCTTC. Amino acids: CASAQGKAGTYGYTF.

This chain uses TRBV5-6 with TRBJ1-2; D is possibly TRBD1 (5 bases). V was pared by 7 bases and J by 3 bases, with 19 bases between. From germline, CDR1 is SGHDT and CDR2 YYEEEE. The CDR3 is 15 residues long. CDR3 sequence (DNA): TGTGCCAGCGGTCCCCCAGGGAACTTATACTATGGCTACACCTTC. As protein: CASGPPGNLYYGYTF.

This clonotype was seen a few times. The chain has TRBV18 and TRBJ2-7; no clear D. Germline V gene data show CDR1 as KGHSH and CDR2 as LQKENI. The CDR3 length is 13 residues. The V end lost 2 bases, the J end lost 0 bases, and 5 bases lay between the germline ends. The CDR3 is CASSPRSSYEQYF. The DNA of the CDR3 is TGTGCCAGCTCACCAAGGAGCTCCTACGAGCAGTACTTC.

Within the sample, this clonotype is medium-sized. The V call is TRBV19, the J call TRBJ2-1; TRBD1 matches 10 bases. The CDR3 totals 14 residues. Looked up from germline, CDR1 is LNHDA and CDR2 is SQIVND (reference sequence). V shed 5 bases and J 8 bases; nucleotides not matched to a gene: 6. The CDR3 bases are TGTGCCAGTAGTCCACGACAGGGGGCAGATGAGCAGTTCTTC. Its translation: CASSPRQGADEQFF.

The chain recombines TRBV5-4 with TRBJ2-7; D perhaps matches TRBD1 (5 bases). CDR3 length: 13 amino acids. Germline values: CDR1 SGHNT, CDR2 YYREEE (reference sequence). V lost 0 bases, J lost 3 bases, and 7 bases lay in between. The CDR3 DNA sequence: TGTGCCAGCAGCTTGGAGGACAACTACGAGCAGTACTTC. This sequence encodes CASSLEDNYEQYF.

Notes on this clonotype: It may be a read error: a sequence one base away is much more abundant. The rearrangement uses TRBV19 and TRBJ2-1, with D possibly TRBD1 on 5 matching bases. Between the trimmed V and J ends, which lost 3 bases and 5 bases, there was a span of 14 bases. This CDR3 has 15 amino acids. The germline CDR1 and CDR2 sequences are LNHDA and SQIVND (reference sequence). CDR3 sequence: CASSIRAWGHNEQFF. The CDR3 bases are TGTGCCAGTAGTATCCGCGCGTGGGGCCACAATGAGCAGTTCTTC.

This CDR3 is CASSSQANYGYTF. The CDR3 region has the DNA TGTGCCAGCAGTTCTCAGGCTAACTATGGCTACACCTTC. The genes are TRBV12-3 or TRBV12-4 and TRBJ1-2; D call uncertain. The ends were cut back, 4 bases at V and 0 bases at J, with 6 bases in the middle. The CDR3 consists of 13 residues.